The 21 T cell receptor beta chains below come from one sample, sequenced in a study of blood T cell repertoires in COVID-19. The repertoire was sequenced with immunoSEQ multiplex PCR; TCRdb's copy has only in-frame clones and lacks some. This table holds about 140,000 clones, roughly 84% found once. The sequenced sample consisted of peripheral blood. These receptors originate from a young man with COVID-19, enrolled during active disease.

The CDR3 loop is CASSSPASGRIYEQYF. CDR3 coding DNA: TGTGCCAGCAGCTCGCCGGCTAGCGGGAGAATCTACGAGCAGTACTTC. J is TRBJ2-7 and V is TRBV11-2; 10 nucleotides agree with TRBD2. CDR3 length: 16 amino acids. V shed 4 bases and J 3 bases; nucleotides not matched to a gene: 9. Germline-derived CDR1 and CDR2 are SGHAT and FQNNGV. The variable domain in full, with the rest retrieved from reference TRBV11-2 and TRBJ2-7, is EAGVAQSPRYKIIEKRQSVAFWCNPISGHATLYWYQQILGQGPKLLIQFQNNGVVDDSQLPKDRFSAERLKGVDSTLKIQPAKLEDSAVYLCASSSPASGRIYEQYFGPGTRLTVT.

The rearrangement uses TRBV5-1 and TRBJ2-7; 7 nucleotides line up with TRBD2. The CDR3 spans 17 residues. With V trimmed by 4 bases and J by 5 bases, 18 bases remained unmatched. Germline V lookup: CDR1 SGHRS, CDR2 YFSETQ. For the CDR3, the DNA is TGCGCCAGCAGCCATACTAGTGGGAGGGCCGCTAACCACGAGCAGTACTTC. Its protein product is CASSHTSGRAANHEQYF.

J is TRBJ1-2 and V is TRBV28, with D tentatively TRBD1 (6 bases). In germline, CDR1 is MDHEN, CDR2 SYDVKM. CDR3 length: 14 amino acids. Trimming left V 6 bases short and J 8 bases short, with 19 bases between. CDR3 sequence: CASRPTVGGAGYTF. The CDR3 bases are TGTGCCAGCAGACCCACCGTTGGGGGCGCAGGCTACACCTTC.

The chain uses TRBV7-2 and TRBJ1-2; D may be TRBD1 (6 bases). The ends were cut back, 1 base at V and 8 bases at J, with 14 bases in the middle. The CDR3 covers 14 residues. Germline V gives CDR1 SGHTA, CDR2 FQGNSA. The CDR3 region is CASSLGGGGRGYTF. For the CDR3, the DNA is TGTGCCAGCAGCTTAGGCGGGGGCGGTAGGGGCTACACCTTC.

The genes are TRBV6-5 and TRBJ2-2; 9 bases agree with TRBD1. The CDR3 length is 14 residues. The V and J ends lost 6 bases and 9 bases, in that order; junction bases with no gene match: 8. Germline V gives CDR1 MNHEY, CDR2 SVGAGI. CDR3 coding DNA: TGTGCCAGCAGAATAGGACAGGGGAGTAGGGAGCTGTTTTTT. It translates to CASRIGQGSRELFF.

The rearrangement uses TRBV12-3 or TRBV12-4 and TRBJ2-7; no firm D call. The CDR3 has 11 amino acids. V lost 4 bases and J lost 3, with 4 bases in between. CDR3 in amino acids: CASSSYYEQYF. CDR3 sequence (DNA): TGTGCCAGCAGTTCCTACTACGAGCAGTACTTC.

This clone occurred a few times. V and J are TRBV18 and TRBJ1-1; D remains ambiguous. This CDR3 is built from 13 residues. The V gene's germline CDR1 is KGHSH and CDR2 LQKENI. V was shortened by 3 bases and J by 3 bases, with 8 bases between the two germline ends. CDR3 sequence reads: CASSPMRDTEAFF. CDR3 sequence (DNA): TGTGCCAGCTCACCCATGAGGGACACTGAAGCTTTCTTT.

The V gene is TRBV5-1, the J gene TRBJ2-5; TRBD2 matches 7 bases. The CDR3 is 15 amino acids. Per the germline V gene, CDR1 is SGHRS and CDR2 is YFSETQ. J was trimmed by 2 bases and V by 0 bases; bases with no gene match: 4. The CDR3 here is CASSLGLAVQETQYF. The CDR3 DNA is TGCGCCAGCAGCTTGGGGCTAGCGGTACAAGAGACCCAGTACTTC. Full variable domain (remainder filled in from reference TRBV5-1 and TRBJ2-5): KAGVTQTPRYLIKTRGQQVTLSCSPISGHRSVSWYQQTPGQGLQFLFEYFSETQRNKGNFPGRFSGRQFSNSRSEMNVSTLELGDSALYLCASSLGLAVQETQYFGPGTRLLVL.

This sequence joins TRBV2 and TRBJ1-4, with unresolved D. Germline V gives CDR1 SNHLY, CDR2 FYNNEI. V shed 3 bases and J shed 2 bases, with 7 bases lying between them. CDR3 length: 14 residues. CDR3 DNA: TGTGCCAGCAGTGAGGGGAGGACTAATGAAAAACTGTTTTTT. This translates into CASSEGRTNEKLFF.

The chain couples TRBV27 to TRBJ2-1, with 8 bases lining up with TRBD2. V shed 7 bases and J 4 bases; nucleotides not matched to a gene: 9. The germline CDR1 and CDR2 sequences are MNHEY and SMNVEV (reference sequence). The CDR3 is 15 residues long. The CDR3 is CASTLGSSGYNEQFF. In DNA form, the CDR3 reads TGTGCCAGCACCCTCGGGTCTAGCGGGTACAATGAGCAGTTCTTC.

The chain links TRBV24-1 to TRBJ1-2; D may be TRBD1 (6 bases). CDR3 length equals 14 residues. The germline V gene has CDR1 KGHDR and CDR2 SFDVKD. Trimming took 4 bases from V and 2 from J, leaving 10 bases between them. The CDR3 DNA reads TGTGCCACCAGTGACGGGACAAGGAACTATGGCTACACCTTC. This translates into CATSDGTRNYGYTF.

The chain couples TRBV9 to TRBJ2-2, with 10 bases fitting TRBD2. Trimming cost V 4 bases and J 3 bases; bases outside gene matches: 12. Germline values: CDR1 SGDLS, CDR2 YYNGEE. The CDR3 extends over 18 amino acids. The CDR3, as DNA: TGTGCCAGCAGCCCTAGGGGAGCGGGAGGGTTTGACACCGGGGAGCTGTTTTTT. Amino acids: CASSPRGAGGFDTGELFF.

The CDR3 protein is CASSPRGTDNYGYTF. CDR3 in DNA: TGTGCCAGCAGCCCGCGAGGGACAGATAACTATGGCTACACCTTC. V and J are TRBV5-5 and TRBJ1-2; 7 bases are a match to TRBD1. Germline V gene lookup returns CDR1 SGHKS and CDR2 YYEKEE (reference sequence). CDR3 length: 15 amino acids. Germline trimming cut 4 bases from V and 1 base from J; bases unmatched to any gene: 7.

The gene calls are TRBV19 and TRBJ1-5, with D uncertain. This CDR3 contains 12 residues. Germline CDR1 and CDR2: LNHDA and SQIVND (reference sequence). Trimming removed 6 bases at V and 6 bases at J, with 9 bases between. CDR3 sequence: CASSLKFQPQHF. The CDR3, as DNA: TGTGCCAGTAGCCTTAAATTTCAGCCCCAGCATTTT. The complete variable domain, with remaining parts taken from reference TRBV19 and TRBJ1-5, reads DGGITQSPKYLFRKEGQNVTLSCEQNLNHDAMYWYRQDPGQGLRLIYYSQIVNDFQKGDIAEGYSVSREKKESFPLTVTSAQKNPTAFYLCASSLKFQPQHFGDGTRLSIL.

The chain combines TRBV7-9 with TRBJ1-1; 10 bases are a match to TRBD1. CDR1 SEHNR and CDR2 FQNEAQ come from the germline V gene (reference sequence). Trimming at V came to 5 bases and at J to 4 bases, leaving 7 bases not matched to a gene. The CDR3 is 15 amino acids. The CDR3 is CASSRQGALGTEAFF. The CDR3 nucleotides are TGTGCCAGCAGCCGACAGGGGGCGCTTGGCACTGAAGCTTTCTTT.

This clone was observed a handful of times. The CDR3 DNA follows: TGTGCCAGCAGCCAAGACGGCGGGGTCTCCTACGAGCAGTACTTC. The encoded protein is CASSQDGGVSYEQYF. V usage is TRBV4-2 and J usage is TRBJ2-7, with D perhaps matching TRBD2 (6 bases). Germline CDR1 reads LGHNA; CDR2 reads YNFKEQ. V lost 0 bases and J lost 0, with 9 bases in between. The CDR3 loop spans 15 amino acids.

The gene calls are TRBV29-1 and TRBJ2-7; D is unresolved. The germline gives CDR1 SQVTM, CDR2 ANQGSEA. Trimming took off 4 bases at V and 2 bases at J, with 12 bases between the two ends. The CDR3 covers 13 residues. The CDR3 region is CSVAVLGTYEQYF. The CDR3 DNA reads as TGCAGCGTTGCCGTCCTAGGTACCTACGAGCAGTACTTC.

The chain carries TRBV10-3 and TRBJ2-5; D ambiguous. Germline lookup yields CDR1 ENHRY and CDR2 SYGVKD. CDR3 size: 11 residues. The V and J ends lost 8 bases and 4 bases respectively, with 8 bases between them. The CDR3 spells CAIGSRETQYF. The CDR3 nucleotides are TGTGCCATCGGTAGCCGAGAGACCCAGTACTTC.

The chain carries TRBV28 and TRBJ1-3, with a possible D match to TRBD1 (5 bases). Germline V lookup: CDR1 MDHEN, CDR2 SYDVKM. V was shortened by 10 bases and J by 11 bases, with 12 bases between the two germline ends. The CDR3 runs 10 residues. CDR3: CATRGVAIYF. CDR3 DNA sequence: TGTGCCACGCGGGGGGTTGCCATATATTTT. The full variable domain, in which reference TRBV28 and TRBJ1-3 provide the parts outside the CDR3, is DVKVTQSSRYLVKRTGEKVFLECVQDMDHENMFWYRQDPGLGLRLIYFSYDVKMKEKGDIPEGYSVSREKKERFSLILESASTNQTSMYLCATRGVAIYFGEGSWLTVV.

The J gene is TRBJ1-2, the V gene TRBV5-1, with 10 bases fitting TRBD1. V lost 4 bases to trimming and J lost 2 bases; unmatched junction nucleotides: 5. The CDR3 sequence is 15 residues long. Germline CDR1 is SGHRS and CDR2 is YFSETQ. CDR3 amino acids: CASSAGTGANYGYTF. In nucleotides, the CDR3 is TGCGCCAGCAGCGCCGGGACAGGGGCCAACTATGGCTACACCTTC.

This clone has a single count. The chain uses TRBV19 and TRBJ2-3; D perhaps matches TRBD2 (5 bases). Germline V gene sequence: CDR1 LNHDA, CDR2 SQIVND (reference sequence). V gave up 5 bases and J gave up 3 bases, with 12 bases separating them. This CDR3 has 14 amino acids. The CDR3 spells CASSPSGSTDTQYF. The CDR3 region has the DNA TGTGCCAGTAGTCCAAGTGGGAGTACAGATACGCAGTATTTT.